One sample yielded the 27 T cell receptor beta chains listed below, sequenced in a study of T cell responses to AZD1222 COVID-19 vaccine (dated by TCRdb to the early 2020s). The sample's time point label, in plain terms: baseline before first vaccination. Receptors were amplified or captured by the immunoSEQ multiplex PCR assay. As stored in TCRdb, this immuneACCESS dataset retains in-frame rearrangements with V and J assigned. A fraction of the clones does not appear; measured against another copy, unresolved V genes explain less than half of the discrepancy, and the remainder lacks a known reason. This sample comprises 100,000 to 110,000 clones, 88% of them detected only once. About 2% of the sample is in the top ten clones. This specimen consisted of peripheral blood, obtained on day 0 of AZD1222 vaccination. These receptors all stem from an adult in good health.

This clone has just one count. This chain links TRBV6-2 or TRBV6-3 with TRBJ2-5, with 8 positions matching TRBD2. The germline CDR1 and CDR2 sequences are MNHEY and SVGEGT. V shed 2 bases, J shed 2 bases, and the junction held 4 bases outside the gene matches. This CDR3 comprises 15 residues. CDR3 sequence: CASSYGREAQETQYF. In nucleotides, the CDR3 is TGTGCCAGCAGTTACGGGCGGGAGGCTCAAGAGACCCAGTACTTC.

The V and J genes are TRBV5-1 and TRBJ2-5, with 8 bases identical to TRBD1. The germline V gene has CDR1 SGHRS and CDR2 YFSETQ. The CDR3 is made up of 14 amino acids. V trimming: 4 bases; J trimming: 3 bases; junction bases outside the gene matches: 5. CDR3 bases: TGCGCCAGCAGCCTATCACAGGGGGAAGAGACCCAGTACTTC. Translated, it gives CASSLSQGEETQYF.

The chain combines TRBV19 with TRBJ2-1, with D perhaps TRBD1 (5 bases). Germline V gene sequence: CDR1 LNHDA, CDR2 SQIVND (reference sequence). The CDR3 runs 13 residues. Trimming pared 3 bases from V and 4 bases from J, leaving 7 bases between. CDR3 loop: CASSIREYNEQFF. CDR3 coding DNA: TGTGCCAGTAGTATCAGGGAATACAATGAGCAGTTCTTC.

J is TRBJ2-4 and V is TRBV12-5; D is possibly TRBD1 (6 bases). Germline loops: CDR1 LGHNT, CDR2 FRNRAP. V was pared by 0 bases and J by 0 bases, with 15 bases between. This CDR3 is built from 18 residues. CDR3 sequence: CASGLVAQGPLAKNIQYF. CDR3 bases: TGTGCTAGTGGTTTGGTTGCACAGGGACCACTAGCCAAAAACATTCAGTACTTC.

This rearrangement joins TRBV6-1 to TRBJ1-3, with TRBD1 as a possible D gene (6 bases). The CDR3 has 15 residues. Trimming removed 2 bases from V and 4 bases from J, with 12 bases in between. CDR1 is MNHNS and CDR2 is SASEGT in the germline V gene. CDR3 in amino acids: CASSEYGGGGNTIYF. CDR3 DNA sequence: TGTGCCAGCAGTGAATACGGAGGGGGAGGAAACACCATATATTTT.

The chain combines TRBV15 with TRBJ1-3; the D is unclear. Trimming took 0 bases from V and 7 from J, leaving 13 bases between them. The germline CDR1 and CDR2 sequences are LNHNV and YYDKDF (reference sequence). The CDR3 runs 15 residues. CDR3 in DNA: TGTGCCACCAGCAGAGACAGCACCCGTGGGAACACCATATATTTT. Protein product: CATSRDSTRGNTIYF.

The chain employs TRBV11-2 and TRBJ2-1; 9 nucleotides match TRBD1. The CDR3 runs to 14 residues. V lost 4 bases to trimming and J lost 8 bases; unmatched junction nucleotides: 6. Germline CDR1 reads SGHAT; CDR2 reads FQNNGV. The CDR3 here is CASSWGGQGDEQFF. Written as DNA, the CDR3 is TGTGCCAGCAGCTGGGGGGGACAGGGAGATGAGCAGTTCTTC.

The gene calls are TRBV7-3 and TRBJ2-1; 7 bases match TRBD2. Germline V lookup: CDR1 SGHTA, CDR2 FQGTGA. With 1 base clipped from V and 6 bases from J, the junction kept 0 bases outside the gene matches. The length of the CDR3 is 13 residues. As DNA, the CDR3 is TGTGCCAGCAGCTTAAGGACTAGCAATGAGCAGTTCTTC. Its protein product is CASSLRTSNEQFF. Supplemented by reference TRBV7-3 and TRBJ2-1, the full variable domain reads GAGVSQTPSNKVTEKGKYVELRCDPISGHTALYWYRQSLGQGPEFLIYFQGTGAADDSGLPNDRFFAVRPEGSVSTLKIQRTERGDSAVYLCASSLRTSNEQFFGPGTRLTVL.

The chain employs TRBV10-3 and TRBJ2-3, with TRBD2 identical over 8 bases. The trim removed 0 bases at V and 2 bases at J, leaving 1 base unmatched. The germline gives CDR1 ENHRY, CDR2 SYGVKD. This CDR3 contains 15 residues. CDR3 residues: CAISESLADTDTQYF. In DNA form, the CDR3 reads TGTGCCATCAGTGAGTCACTAGCGGACACAGATACGCAGTATTTT.

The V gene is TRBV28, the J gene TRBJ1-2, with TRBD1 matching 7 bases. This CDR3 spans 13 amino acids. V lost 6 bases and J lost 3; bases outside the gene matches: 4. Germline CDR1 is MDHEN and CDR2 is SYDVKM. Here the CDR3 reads CASSPGGHYGYTF. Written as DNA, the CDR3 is TGTGCCAGCAGCCCAGGGGGGCACTATGGCTACACCTTC.

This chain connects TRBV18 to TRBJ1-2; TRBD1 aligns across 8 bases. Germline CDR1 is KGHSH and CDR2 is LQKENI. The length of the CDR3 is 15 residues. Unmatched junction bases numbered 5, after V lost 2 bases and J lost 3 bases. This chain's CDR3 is CASSPGQGRDYGYTF. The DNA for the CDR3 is TGTGCCAGCTCACCAGGACAGGGCAGAGACTATGGCTACACCTTC.

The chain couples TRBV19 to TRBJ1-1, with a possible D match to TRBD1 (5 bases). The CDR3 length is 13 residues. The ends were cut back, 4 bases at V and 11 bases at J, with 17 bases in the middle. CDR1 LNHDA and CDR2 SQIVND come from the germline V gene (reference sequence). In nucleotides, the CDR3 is TGTGCCAGTAGTACGGACCTGGACACTTTGGCTTTCTTT. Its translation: CASSTDLDTLAFF.

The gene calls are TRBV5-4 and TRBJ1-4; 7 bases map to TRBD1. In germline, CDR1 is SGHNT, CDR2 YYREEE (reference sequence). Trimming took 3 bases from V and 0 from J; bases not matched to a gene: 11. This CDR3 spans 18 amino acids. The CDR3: CASSSYRGARSTNEKLFF. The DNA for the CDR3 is TGTGCCAGCAGCTCTTACAGGGGCGCCCGATCAACTAATGAAAAACTGTTTTTT.

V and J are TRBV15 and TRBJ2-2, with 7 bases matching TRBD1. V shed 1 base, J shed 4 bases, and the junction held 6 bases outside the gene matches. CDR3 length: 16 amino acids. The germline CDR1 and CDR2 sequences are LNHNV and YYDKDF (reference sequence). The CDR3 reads CATSRGGGWGTGELFF. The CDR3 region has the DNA TGTGCCACCAGCAGAGGAGGGGGCTGGGGCACCGGGGAGCTGTTTTTT.

The CDR3 is CASSIERAGGKTQYF. For the CDR3, the DNA is TGTGCCAGTAGTATAGAGCGGGCTGGAGGAAAGACCCAGTACTTC. J is TRBJ2-5 and V is TRBV19; D might be TRBD2 (5 bases). The V end lost 0 bases, the J end lost 6 bases, and 14 bases lay between the germline ends. CDR1 LNHDA and CDR2 SQIVND come from the germline V gene (reference sequence). The CDR3 length is 15 residues.

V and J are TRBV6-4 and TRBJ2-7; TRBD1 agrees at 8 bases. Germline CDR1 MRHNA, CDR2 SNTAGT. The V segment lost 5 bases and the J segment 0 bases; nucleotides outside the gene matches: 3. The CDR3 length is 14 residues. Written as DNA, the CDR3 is TGTGCCAGCAGTCCCGGGACAGGCTCCTACGAGCAGTACTTC. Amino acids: CASSPGTGSYEQYF.

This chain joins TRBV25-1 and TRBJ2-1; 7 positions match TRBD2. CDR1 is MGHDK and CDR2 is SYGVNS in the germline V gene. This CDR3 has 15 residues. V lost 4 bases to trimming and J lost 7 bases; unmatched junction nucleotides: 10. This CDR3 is CASSAPGGRRNEQFF. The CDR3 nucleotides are TGTGCCAGCAGTGCCCCCGGGGGGAGAAGAAATGAGCAGTTCTTC. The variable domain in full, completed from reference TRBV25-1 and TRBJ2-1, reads EADIYQTPRYLVIGTGKKITLECSQTMGHDKMYWYQQDPGMELHLIHYSYGVNSTEKGDLSSESTVSRIRTEHFPLTLESARPSHTSQYLCASSAPGGRRNEQFFGPGTRLTVL.

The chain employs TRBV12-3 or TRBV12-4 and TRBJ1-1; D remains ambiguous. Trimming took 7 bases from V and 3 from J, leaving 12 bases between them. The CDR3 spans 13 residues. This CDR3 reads CASNLRGYTEAFF. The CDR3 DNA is TGTGCCAGCAACTTGCGAGGGTACACTGAAGCTTTCTTT.

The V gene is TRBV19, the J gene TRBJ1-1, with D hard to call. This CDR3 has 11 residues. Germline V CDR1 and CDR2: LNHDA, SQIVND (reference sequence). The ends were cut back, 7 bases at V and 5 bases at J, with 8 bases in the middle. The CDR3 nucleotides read TGTGCCAGTACGATCGGAACTGAAGCTTTCTTT. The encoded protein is CASTIGTEAFF.

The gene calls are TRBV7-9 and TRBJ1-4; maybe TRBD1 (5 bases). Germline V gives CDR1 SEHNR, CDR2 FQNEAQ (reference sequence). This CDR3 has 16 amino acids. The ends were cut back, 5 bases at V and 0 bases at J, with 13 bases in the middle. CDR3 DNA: TGTGCCAGCAGCCCTGGGACGCTTGCAACTAATGAAAAACTGTTTTTT. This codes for CASSPGTLATNEKLFF.

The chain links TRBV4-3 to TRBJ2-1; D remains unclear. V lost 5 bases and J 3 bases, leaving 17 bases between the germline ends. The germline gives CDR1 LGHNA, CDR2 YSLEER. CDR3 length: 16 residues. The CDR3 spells CASSLFFPNNYNEQFF. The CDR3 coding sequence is TGCGCCAGCAGCTTATTTTTCCCAAACAACTACAATGAGCAGTTCTTC.

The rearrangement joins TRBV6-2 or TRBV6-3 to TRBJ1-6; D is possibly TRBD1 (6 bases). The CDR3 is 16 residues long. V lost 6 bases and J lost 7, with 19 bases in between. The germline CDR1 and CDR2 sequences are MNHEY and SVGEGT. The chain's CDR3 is CASSERDRPRNSPLHF. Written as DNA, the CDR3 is TGTGCCAGCAGCGAACGCGACAGGCCGCGGAATTCACCCCTCCACTTT.

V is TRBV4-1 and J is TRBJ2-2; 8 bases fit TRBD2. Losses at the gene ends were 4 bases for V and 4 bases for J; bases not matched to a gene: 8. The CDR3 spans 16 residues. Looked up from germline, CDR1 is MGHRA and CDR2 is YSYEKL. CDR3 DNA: TGCGCCAGCAGCCCCGGGGTAGCGGGGAGCACCGGGGAGCTGTTTTTT. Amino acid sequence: CASSPGVAGSTGELFF.

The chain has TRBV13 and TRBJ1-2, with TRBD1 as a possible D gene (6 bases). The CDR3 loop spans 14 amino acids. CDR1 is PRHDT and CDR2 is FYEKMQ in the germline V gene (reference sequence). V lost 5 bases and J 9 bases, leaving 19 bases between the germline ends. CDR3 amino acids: CASSHGTNGNRYTF. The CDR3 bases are TGTGCCAGCAGCCACGGGACAAACGGTAATCGCTACACCTTC.

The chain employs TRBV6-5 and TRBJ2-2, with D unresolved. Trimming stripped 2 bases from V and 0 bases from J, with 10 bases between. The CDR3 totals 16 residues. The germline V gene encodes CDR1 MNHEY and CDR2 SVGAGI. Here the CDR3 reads CASSYQATPNTGELFF. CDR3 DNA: TGTGCCAGCAGTTACCAGGCCACACCGAACACCGGGGAGCTGTTTTTT.

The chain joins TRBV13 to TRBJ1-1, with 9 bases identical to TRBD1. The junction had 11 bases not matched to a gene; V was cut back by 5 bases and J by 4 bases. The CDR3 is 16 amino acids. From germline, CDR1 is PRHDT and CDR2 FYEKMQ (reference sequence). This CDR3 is CASSNRQGGFSTEAFF. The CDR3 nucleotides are TGTGCCAGCAGCAATCGACAGGGGGGGTTCAGCACTGAAGCTTTCTTT.

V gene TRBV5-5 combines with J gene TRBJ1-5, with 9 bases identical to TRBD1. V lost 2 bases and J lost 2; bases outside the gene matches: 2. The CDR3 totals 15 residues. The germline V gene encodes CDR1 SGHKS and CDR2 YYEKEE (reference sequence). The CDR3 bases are TGTGCCAGCAGCTTTGGGACAGGGCGCAATCAGCCCCAGCATTTT. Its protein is CASSFGTGRNQPQHF.